These 32 T cell receptor beta chains share one sample of origin, sequenced in a study of blood T cells in healthy people across ages. Combining a sample-barcoded 5' primer with a J-beta primer mix, a second PCR ran for about 7 to 11 cycles. TCRdb used MiXCR to reprocess the 5' RACE reads, holding one entry per CDR3 protein. The sample yields around 1,000,000 distinct CDR3 sequences, approximately 26% seen once. The same data also contributed to another study, on T cells of mothers and their children.

Input material: blood. The receptors shown here come from a girl aged 2 to 10 in good health.

In its sample, this clonotype was seen a few times. The chain combines TRBV20-1 with TRBJ2-3; D gene unclear. CDR1 and CDR2 (germline): DFQATT, SNEGSKA (reference sequence). The CDR3 spans 13 residues. The germline V and J ends were trimmed by 5 bases and 1 base, with 10 bases remaining between them. The CDR3 nucleotides read TGCAGTGCTCTTCCAGGACGCACAGATACGCAGTATTTT. This gives the protein CSALPGRTDTQYF.

V is TRBV29-1 and J is TRBJ2-1, with TRBD2 identical over 7 bases. V lost 4 bases and J lost 8; bases outside the gene matches: 8. The germline V gene encodes CDR1 SQVTM and CDR2 ANQGSEA. The CDR3 is 13 residues long. This CDR3 is CSVVAGVLDEQFF. CDR3 bases: TGCAGCGTTGTCGCGGGAGTTTTGGATGAGCAGTTCTTC.

This clonotype was detected only a few times. The chain carries TRBV29-1 and TRBJ2-5, with unresolved D. The end of the DNA aligns better with TRBJ2-1, so the J call may be wrong. There are 12 residues in the CDR3. CDR1 SQVTM and CDR2 ANQGSEA come from the germline V gene. CDR3 nucleotide sequence: TGCAGCGTTTGGACCGATTACAATGAGCAGTTCTTC. This encodes CSVWTDYNEQFF.

Only a few counts were recorded for this clonotype. This may be a read error, as it is one base from a much larger clone. This chain links TRBV2 with TRBJ2-3; D perhaps matches TRBD2 (5 bases). The CDR3 sequence is 14 residues long. The ends were cut back, 3 bases at V and 6 bases at J, with 13 bases in the middle. The germline CDR1 and CDR2 sequences are SNHLY and FYNNEI. CDR3 nucleotides: TGTGCCAGCAGTGAGGCACTACGCGGGGATACGCAGTATTTT. Protein: CASSEALRGDTQYF.

This chain connects TRBV7-2 to TRBJ2-2, with 7 nucleotides matching TRBD2. The CDR3 runs 16 residues. The germline V gene has CDR1 SGHTA and CDR2 FQGNSA. The J segment lost 2 bases and the V segment lost 1 base, leaving 4 bases of the junction unmatched. CDR3 nucleotides: TGTGCCAGCAGCTTAGAGCTAGCGGTTAACACCGGGGAGCTGTTTTTT. It yields the protein CASSLELAVNTGELFF.

This clonotype was seen a handful of times. The chain recombines TRBV12-3 or TRBV12-4 with TRBJ2-7; TRBD2 is a possible D gene (6 bases). CDR3 length: 14 amino acids. Trimming took 8 bases from V and 4 from J, leaving 18 bases between them. The CDR3, as DNA: TGTGCCAGCGGCCCGGGAGTTCTCGGGTACGAGCAGTACTTC. This encodes CASGPGVLGYEQYF.

V is TRBV7-9 and J is TRBJ2-2; 8 positions match TRBD2. V lost 5 bases, J lost 1 base, and 12 bases stayed unmatched. The CDR3 loop spans 18 amino acids. In germline, CDR1 is SEHNR, CDR2 FQNEAQ (reference sequence). CDR3 in DNA: TGTGCCAGCAGCCCTCTGAGTGGCAGCGGGAGGAACACCGGGGAGCTGTTTTTT. Protein: CASSPLSGSGRNTGELFF.

This chain uses TRBV7-9 with TRBJ2-2; D is possibly TRBD1 or TRBD2 (5 bases each). The CDR3 is made up of 16 amino acids. V was clipped by 3 bases and J by 7 bases, with 18 bases between them. Germline V lookup: CDR1 SEHNR, CDR2 FQNEAQ (reference sequence). Here the CDR3 reads CASSLVTSPGLGELFF. CDR3 in DNA: TGTGCCAGCAGCTTGGTGACATCCCCGGGGCTCGGGGAGCTGTTTTTT. The complete variable domain, with remaining parts taken from reference TRBV7-9 and TRBJ2-2, reads DTGVSQNPRHKITKRGQNVTFRCDPISEHNRLYWYRQTLGQGPEFLTYFQNEAQLEKSRLLSDRFSAERPKGSFSTLEIQRTEQGDSAMYLCASSLVTSPGLGELFFGEGSRLTVL.

This chain links TRBV12-3 or TRBV12-4 with TRBJ2-3, with TRBD1 matching over 8 bases. Trimming cost V 6 bases and J 4 bases; bases outside gene matches: 12. This CDR3 spans 16 amino acids. The CDR3 spells CASSPRDRRGADTQYF. The CDR3 DNA sequence: TGTGCCAGCAGCCCCCGGGACAGGAGAGGCGCAGATACGCAGTATTTT.

The chain has TRBV29-1 and TRBJ2-5; perhaps TRBD2 as D (5 bases). Trimming shortened V by 4 bases and J by 2 bases, and 8 bases separated the two germline ends. The germline V gene encodes CDR1 SQVTM and CDR2 ANQGSEA. The CDR3 consists of 12 residues. The CDR3 nucleotides read TGCAGCGTTGGGGGAGCTCAAGAGACCCAGTACTTC. Translated: CSVGGAQETQYF.

J is TRBJ2-5 and V is TRBV7-9; a possible D gene is TRBD2 (6 bases). There are 13 residues in the CDR3. Germline-derived CDR1 and CDR2 are SEHNR and FQNEAQ (reference sequence). The V end lost 4 bases, the J end lost 5 bases, and 11 bases lay between the germline ends. CDR3 region: CASSWGERETQYF. The CDR3 DNA reads TGTGCCAGCAGCTGGGGGGAGAGGGAGACCCAGTACTTC.

The J gene is TRBJ2-1, the V gene TRBV7-8, with D perhaps matching TRBD2 (7 bases). Trimming cost V 6 bases and J 8 bases, with 20 bases left between them. Germline-derived CDR1 and CDR2 are SGHVS and FQNEAQ. The CDR3 extends over 15 amino acids. CDR3 in amino acids: CASRASPGGQDEQFF. As DNA, the CDR3 is TGTGCCAGCAGAGCCAGCCCGGGGGGCCAGGATGAGCAGTTCTTC.

This clonotype was found a few times. V usage is TRBV2 and J usage is TRBJ1-1; perhaps TRBD1 as D (5 bases). The CDR3 runs to 14 residues. V gave up 3 bases and J gave up 2 bases, with 10 bases separating them. CDR1 is SNHLY, CDR2 FYNNEI, per germline. The CDR3, as DNA: TGTGCCAGCAGTGAGGGGGGAAGTAACACTGAAGCTTTCTTT. Translating it yields CASSEGGSNTEAFF.

This chain links TRBV24-1 with TRBJ1-2, with D maybe TRBD1 (5 bases). The V end lost 4 bases, the J end lost 2 bases, and 7 bases lay between the germline ends. The CDR3 is 13 residues long. CDR1 KGHDR and CDR2 SFDVKD come from the germline V gene. Here the CDR3 DNA reads TGTGCCACCAGTGAAGGGGTGAACTATGGCTACACCTTC. This gives the protein CATSEGVNYGYTF.

The chain couples TRBV28 to TRBJ1-2, with 7 nucleotides matching TRBD1. Germline assignment: CDR1 MDHEN and CDR2 SYDVKM. The CDR3 covers 14 residues. Trimming at V came to 7 bases and at J to 2 bases, leaving 7 bases not matched to a gene. The CDR3 loop reads CASMVDRDNYGYTF. The CDR3, as DNA: TGTGCCAGCATGGTCGACAGGGACAACTATGGCTACACCTTC.

In this sample, this clonotype turned up a few times. The chain has TRBV14 and TRBJ2-7, with 7 bases lining up with TRBD2. Trimming took 0 bases from V and 3 from J; bases not matched to a gene: 5. CDR3 size: 15 residues. Looked up from germline, CDR1 is SGHDN and CDR2 is FVKESK. The DNA of the CDR3 is TGTGCCAGCAGCCAAGATCTCCAGCGGGGCTACGAGCAGTACTTC. This sequence encodes CASSQDLQRGYEQYF. Full variable domain (remainder filled in from reference TRBV14 and TRBJ2-7): EAGVTQFPSHSVIEKGQTVTLRCDPISGHDNLYWYRRVMGKEIKFLLHFVKESKQDESGMPNNRFLAERTGGTYSTLKVQPAELEDSGVYFCASSQDLQRGYEQYFGPGTRLTVT.

This clonotype was counted a few times. The chain joins TRBV20-1 to TRBJ1-2; a weak D match, TRBD1 (5 bases). The V end was cut by 1 base, the J end by 0 bases, with 12 bases between. This CDR3 is 15 amino acids long. Germline V lookup: CDR1 DFQATT, CDR2 SNEGSKA (reference sequence). The CDR3 nucleotides are TGCAGTGCTAGAGGCCCGGGACGCGCTAACTATGGCTACACCTTC. It translates to CSARGPGRANYGYTF.

This clonotype was seen a handful of times. Written as DNA, the CDR3 is TGTGCCATCAGTGGGAAAGCCGAGACCCAGTACTTC. Translated, it gives CAISGKAETQYF. The V call is TRBV10-3, the J call TRBJ2-5; D call uncertain. Trimming shortened V by 4 bases and J by 5 bases, and 8 bases separated the two germline ends. This CDR3 comprises 12 residues. Germline V CDR1 and CDR2: ENHRY, SYGVKD.

The chain is built from TRBV20-1 and TRBJ1-2; D ambiguous. Trimming took 2 bases from V and 4 from J, leaving 8 bases between them. The CDR3 covers 12 residues. The germline gives CDR1 DFQATT, CDR2 SNEGSKA (reference sequence). The CDR3 DNA is TGCAGTGCTAGAACACAGCTCTATGGCTACACCTTC. Protein product: CSARTQLYGYTF.

J is TRBJ1-1 and V is TRBV13, with D perhaps matching TRBD1 (6 bases). CDR3 length: 12 residues. With 5 bases removed from V and 10 bases from J, the gap between germline ends came to 14 bases. CDR1 and CDR2 from the germline V gene are PRHDT and FYEKMQ (reference sequence). The CDR3 sequence: CASSTRQVGAFF. Here the CDR3 DNA reads TGTGCCAGCAGCACTCGACAGGTTGGAGCTTTCTTT.

The genes are TRBV6-5 and TRBJ2-1, with 9 positions matching TRBD1. Germline trimming cut 7 bases from V and 10 bases from J; bases unmatched to any gene: 11. The CDR3 totals 14 residues. The germline CDR1 and CDR2 sequences are MNHEY and SVGAGI. CDR3 region: CASNTGQGRGEQFF. CDR3 sequence (DNA): TGTGCCAGCAACACCGGACAGGGGAGAGGGGAGCAGTTCTTC.

This clonotype showed up just a few times. An end of the junction does not agree with germline; a read error may underlie this. The chain uses TRBV12-3 or TRBV12-4 and TRBJ2-4, with a weak D call TRBD2 (5 bases). CDR3 size: 15 residues. The CDR3 spells CVSSLGSGAKNIQYF. The DNA of the CDR3 is TGTGTCAGCAGTTTAGGGTCGGGGGCCAAAAACATTCAGTACTTC.

The gene calls are TRBV29-1 and TRBJ2-5; 11 positions agree with TRBD2. This CDR3 has 13 residues. Germline lookup yields CDR1 SQVTM and CDR2 ANQGSEA. J lost 5 bases, V lost 8 bases, and 7 bases had no gene match. The CDR3 protein is CSSLAGGGETQYF. The CDR3 bases are TGCAGCAGCCTAGCGGGGGGCGGGGAGACCCAGTACTTC. The full variable domain, completed using reference TRBV29-1 and TRBJ2-5, is SAVISQKPSRDICQRGTSLTIQCQVDSQVTMMFWYRQQPGQSLTLIATANQGSEATYESGFVIDKFPISRPNLTFSTLTVSNMSPEDSSIYLCSSLAGGGETQYFGPGTRLLVL.

V and J are TRBV7-2 and TRBJ2-3; 8 bases are a match to TRBD2. The CDR3 runs to 14 residues. V lost 0 bases to trimming and J lost 5 bases; unmatched junction nucleotides: 1. Germline-derived CDR1 and CDR2 are SGHTA and FQGNSA. CDR3 bases: TGTGCCAGCAGCTTAGCGCTAGCGGGAGATACGCAGTATTTT. Its translation is CASSLALAGDTQYF.

About this clonotype: The CDR3 carries no conserved terminal phenylalanine or tryptophan, so it likely arises from a read error. The chain joins TRBV29-1 to TRBJ1-2; 7 bases match TRBD1. V dropped 0 bases and J dropped 4; count of bases not matched to a gene: 5. Germline V gene lookup returns CDR1 SQVTM and CDR2 ANQGSEA. This CDR3 spans 14 amino acids. The chain's CDR3 is CSVEEGQALYGYTL. The CDR3 DNA is TGCAGCGTTGAAGAAGGACAGGCCCTCTATGGCTACACCCTC.

On this clonotype itself: Germline and junction disagree at one end, which may indicate a read error. The rearrangement joins TRBV29-1 to TRBJ2-2; possibly TRBD2 for D (5 bases). The germline V gene has CDR1 SQVTM and CDR2 ANQGSEA. This CDR3 comprises 11 residues. The CDR3 coding sequence is TGCAGCGTTGAATACGCCGGGGAGCTGTCTTTT. Its translation: CSVEYAGELSF.

The chain combines TRBV6-1 with TRBJ2-5; 7 bases align to TRBD1. CDR3 length equals 17 residues. Germline values: CDR1 MNHNS, CDR2 SASEGT. After removal of 4 bases from V and 1 base from J, the junction contained 12 bases not matched to a gene. CDR3 in amino acids: CASSAFLAAGGQETQYF. CDR3 nucleotides: TGTGCCAGCAGTGCCTTTCTTGCGGCAGGGGGCCAAGAGACCCAGTACTTC.

This clonotype was seen a single time. V and J are TRBV6-5 and TRBJ2-1, with 7 bases lining up with TRBD2. The DNA end is more similar to TRBJ2-7, so the J call may be wrong. The CDR3 consists of 13 residues. Germline values: CDR1 MNHEY, CDR2 SVGAGI. The CDR3 region is CASSGRGGNEQYF. DNA of the CDR3: TGTGCCAGCAGTGGGAGGGGAGGGAACGAGCAGTACTTC.

This sequence joins TRBV20-1 and TRBJ2-5, with 8 bases matching TRBD2. The germline V gene has CDR1 DFQATT and CDR2 SNEGSKA (reference sequence). After removal of 6 bases from V and 4 bases from J, the junction contained 7 bases not matched to a gene. This CDR3 is built from 13 residues. CDR3 loop: CSAAGAGGETQYF. CDR3 bases: TGCAGTGCCGCGGGGGCGGGAGGAGAGACCCAGTACTTC.

The rearrangement joins TRBV20-1 to TRBJ2-7; D is ambiguous. With 6 bases removed from V and 1 base from J, the gap between germline ends came to 10 bases. The length of the CDR3 is 12 residues. Germline CDR1 DFQATT, CDR2 SNEGSKA (reference sequence). CDR3 in DNA: TGCAGTGCCACGGACGGATCCTACGAGCAGTACTTC. Protein product: CSATDGSYEQYF.

The chain has TRBV7-2 and TRBJ2-1; D is perhaps TRBD2 (6 bases). Germline V gives CDR1 SGHTA, CDR2 FQGNSA. The V and J ends lost 6 bases and 9 bases respectively, with 15 bases between them. CDR3 length: 13 amino acids. CDR3 coding DNA: TGTGCCAGCAGGTCTCCTGCTAGCGTTGAGCAGTTCTTC. Protein: CASRSPASVEQFF. The whole variable domain, filled in from reference TRBV7-2 and TRBJ2-1, reads GAGVSQSPSNKVTEKGKDVELRCDPISGHTALYWYRQSLGQGLEFLIYFQGNSAPDKSGLPSDRFSAERTGGSVSTLTIQRTQQEDSAVYLCASRSPASVEQFFGPGTRLTVL.

V is TRBV2 and J is TRBJ2-1; 12 bases are a match to TRBD2. The CDR3 spans 14 residues. J was trimmed by 9 bases and V by 10 bases; bases with no gene match: 10. Germline assignment: CDR1 SNHLY and CDR2 FYNNEI. CDR3 nucleotide sequence: TGTGCCAATCGGGCTAGCGGGAGGGCCCCTGAGCAGTTCTTC. It specifies CANRASGRAPEQFF.